A single sample gave rise to the 20 T cell receptor beta chains below, sequenced in a study of response to subunit inactivated influenza vaccine. One entry per CDR3 protein, called by TCRdb with MiXCR from the RT-PCR reads. This table has 500,000 to 550,000 distinct CDR3 sequences, around 8% appearing once. The input for sequencing was PBMCs from blood, taken less than 30 months after vaccination. The receptors were gathered from a man between 50 and 75 years old who received an inactivated influenza vaccine.

The chain employs TRBV7-8 and TRBJ2-1; D perhaps matches TRBD2 (6 bases). V shed 5 bases and J shed 0 bases, with 11 bases lying between them. The CDR3 spans 15 residues. CDR1 is SGHVS, CDR2 FQNEAQ, per germline. CDR3 in amino acids: CASSEDYRSYNEQFF. The CDR3 region has the DNA TGTGCCAGCAGCGAGGACTACCGCTCCTACAATGAGCAGTTCTTC.

At least ten counts were recorded for this clonotype. The V call is TRBV20-1, the J call TRBJ2-7; TRBD2 matches 11 bases. Germline CDR1 DFQATT, CDR2 SNEGSKA (reference sequence). The CDR3 is 14 amino acids. Unmatched junction bases numbered 7, after V lost 6 bases and J lost 3 bases. The CDR3 spells CSAKTGTSGYEQYF. CDR3 DNA: TGCAGTGCAAAAACCGGGACTAGCGGCTACGAGCAGTACTTC.

The chain carries TRBV15 and TRBJ2-4, with TRBD2 identical over 7 bases. From germline, CDR1 is LNHNV and CDR2 YYDKDF (reference sequence). V shed 1 base and J 9 bases; nucleotides not matched to a gene: 6. The CDR3 runs to 14 residues. The CDR3 nucleotides read TGTGCCACCAGCAGAGGGGGGGGAGCCGGCATTCAGTACTTC. Translating gives CATSRGGGAGIQYF. Full variable domain (remainder filled in from reference TRBV15 and TRBJ2-4): DAMVIQNPRYQVTQFGKPVTLSCSQTLNHNVMYWYQQKSSQAPKLLFHYYDKDFNNEADTPDNFQSRRPNTSFCFLDIRSPGLGDTAMYLCATSRGGGAGIQYFGAGTRLSVL.

This clonotype has just a few counts. This chain connects TRBV20-1 to TRBJ2-1, with D possibly matching TRBD1 (5 bases). Germline CDR1 reads DFQATT; CDR2 reads SNEGSKA (reference sequence). Trimming pared 3 bases from V and 5 bases from J, leaving 11 bases between. The CDR3 has 13 amino acids. CDR3 nucleotides: TGCAGTGCTAGTCGGACACTCGACAATGAGCAGTTCTTC. This sequence encodes CSASRTLDNEQFF.

This clonotype was seen at least ten times. This chain links TRBV12-3 or TRBV12-4 with TRBJ2-5; TRBD1 aligns across 9 bases. Germline trimming cut 5 bases from V and 5 bases from J; bases unmatched to any gene: 0. The length of the CDR3 is 12 residues. This CDR3 is CASSGTGETQYF. The DNA of the CDR3 is TGTGCCAGCAGTGGGACAGGGGAGACCCAGTACTTC.

This clonotype showed up just a few times. The V gene is TRBV6-2 or TRBV6-3, the J gene TRBJ1-1, with D hard to call. The length of the CDR3 is 13 residues. Looked up from germline, CDR1 is MNHEY and CDR2 is SVGEGT. V lost 4 bases to trimming and J lost 1 base, with 7 bases between them. CDR3 coding DNA: TGTGCCAGCAGTTCCCCGGAGAACACTGAAGCTTTCTTT. It is translated as CASSSPENTEAFF.

This clonotype showed up just a few times. The J gene is TRBJ1-1, the V gene TRBV5-6; D remains unclear. Germline V gene sequence: CDR1 SGHDT, CDR2 YYEEEE. CDR3 length: 14 amino acids. With 4 bases removed from V and 4 bases from J, the gap between germline ends came to 14 bases. CDR3 bases: TGTGCCAGCAGCAAGACTATTCGAAGCACTGAAGCTTTCTTT. Protein product: CASSKTIRSTEAFF.

In its sample, this clonotype was seen a few times. The chain recombines TRBV29-1 with TRBJ2-7; 8 bases line up with TRBD1. CDR1 is SQVTM, CDR2 ANQGSEA, per germline. With V trimmed by 2 bases and J by 8 bases, 17 bases remained unmatched. The CDR3 totals 16 residues. CDR3 nucleotides: TGCAGCGTTGAAATGGGACCGGGACAGGTCCCTCATCAGCAGTACTTC. Residues: CSVEMGPGQVPHQQYF.

The chain employs TRBV21-1 and TRBJ2-7. TRBV21-1 is reported as a pseudogene. This CDR3 spans 13 amino acids. CDR3 loop: CASSLAKSYEQYF. The CDR3, as DNA: TGTGCCAGCAGCTTGGCAAAGTCCTACGAGCAGTACTTC.

The chain has TRBV4-3 and TRBJ2-7, with D possibly being TRBD2 (6 bases). This CDR3 is built from 14 residues. The V end lost 5 bases, the J end lost 3 bases, and 14 bases lay between the germline ends. Germline CDR1 and CDR2: LGHNA and YSLEER. The CDR3 sequence: CASSAGLQSYEQYF. The CDR3 region has the DNA TGCGCCAGCAGCGCGGGACTCCAGAGCTACGAGCAGTACTTC.

The rearrangement uses TRBV30 and TRBJ2-2; unclear D gene. The CDR3 has 14 amino acids. CDR1 and CDR2 (germline): GTSNPN, SVGIG (reference sequence). V lost 1 base and J lost 1, with 7 bases in between. The CDR3 DNA follows: TGTGCCTGGAGTGAGGCGGTGAACACCGGGGAGCTGTTTTTT. Encoded protein: CAWSEAVNTGELFF. The full variable domain, in which reference TRBV30 and TRBJ2-2 provide the parts outside the CDR3, is SQTIHQWPATLVQPVGSPLSLECTVEGTSNPNLYWYRQAAGRGLQLLFYSVGIGQISSEVPQNLSASRPQDRQFILSSKKLLLSDSGFYLCAWSEAVNTGELFFGEGSRLTVL.

This clonotype was counted only a few times. The gene calls are TRBV27 and TRBJ2-5; 9 positions agree with TRBD1. The CDR3 contains 16 residues. The V and J ends lost 6 bases and 11 bases, in that order; junction bases with no gene match: 19. From germline, CDR1 is MNHEY and CDR2 SMNVEV (reference sequence). The CDR3 nucleotides read TGTGCCAGCAGAATAACAGGGGGCGGTCTGGGGTCCACTCAGTACTTC. Translating it yields CASRITGGGLGSTQYF.

The chain uses TRBV12-3 or TRBV12-4 and TRBJ2-2, with 7 bases aligning to TRBD1. The length of the CDR3 is 16 residues. The ends lost 6 bases at V and 6 bases at J; junction bases unmatched: 13. CDR3: CASRSNRGMGSGELFF. CDR3 DNA: TGTGCCAGCAGGAGTAACAGGGGCATGGGGTCCGGGGAGCTGTTTTTT.

This clonotype was detected many times. This chain joins TRBV12-3 or TRBV12-4 and TRBJ1-4; D perhaps matches TRBD1 (6 bases). The CDR3 extends over 14 amino acids. V was cut by 6 bases and J by 7 bases, with 15 bases left in between. CDR3 sequence (DNA): TGTGCCAGCAGCCTCGGGGGGGGCGTTGAAAAACTGTTTTTT. As protein: CASSLGGGVEKLFF.

The chain recombines TRBV6-1 with TRBJ1-1, with 11 bases fitting TRBD1. CDR3 length equals 14 residues. Looked up from germline, CDR1 is MNHNS and CDR2 is SASEGT. With V trimmed by 6 bases and J by 4 bases, 4 bases remained unmatched. CDR3 sequence: CASRGDRGATEAFF. Here the CDR3 DNA reads TGTGCCAGCAGGGGGGACAGGGGGGCCACTGAAGCTTTCTTT.

The chain carries TRBV20-1 and TRBJ1-5; the D gene is possibly TRBD1 (6 bases). V gave up 6 bases and J gave up 1 base, with 16 bases separating them. CDR3 size: 15 residues. Looked up from germline, CDR1 is DFQATT and CDR2 is SNEGSKA (reference sequence). The CDR3, as DNA: TGCAGTGCCCTGTGGCCCGGGGGCAGCAATCAGCCCCAGCATTTT. Encoded protein: CSALWPGGSNQPQHF.

This clonotype was recorded at least ten times. V gene TRBV12-3 or TRBV12-4 combines with J gene TRBJ2-7; D gene ambiguous. V was trimmed by 4 bases and J by 0 bases, leaving 7 bases between them. This CDR3 comprises 13 residues. The CDR3 loop is CASSSAGSYEQYF. The DNA of the CDR3 is TGTGCCAGCAGTTCGGCAGGCTCCTACGAGCAGTACTTC.

V and J are TRBV27 and TRBJ2-5, with 11 bases aligning to TRBD2. Germline CDR1 reads MNHEY; CDR2 reads SMNVEV (reference sequence). The V gene end was trimmed by 4 bases and the J gene end by 4 bases; junction bases not matched to a gene: 11. The CDR3 sequence is 17 residues long. CDR3 sequence reads: CASSSIAGGPVGETQYF. The DNA of the CDR3 is TGTGCCAGCAGTTCGATAGCGGGGGGGCCCGTAGGAGAGACCCAGTACTTC.

This clonotype was counted ten times or more. The gene calls are TRBV4-3 and TRBJ2-4; D unclear. CDR1 and CDR2 from the germline V gene are LGHNA and YSLEER. Trimming left V 0 bases short and J 7 bases short, with 13 bases between. This CDR3 has 15 amino acids. This CDR3 reads CASSQDSGWRNIQYF. The CDR3 DNA sequence: TGCGCCAGCAGCCAAGATTCGGGCTGGCGCAACATTCAGTACTTC.

This clonotype was counted only a few times. The chain employs TRBV6-2 or TRBV6-3 and TRBJ1-5, with D tentatively TRBD1 (5 bases). The CDR3 is 17 residues long. Germline V CDR1 and CDR2: MNHEY, SVGEGT. Deletions cut 2 bases from V and 1 base from J, with 15 bases between. The DNA of the CDR3 is TGTGCCAGCAGTTACCGGGGCAGGGCGGCCAGCAATCAGCCCCAGCATTTT. Protein product: CASSYRGRAASNQPQHF.